The rows below give T cell receptor beta chains drawn from one sample of a study of cytomegalovirus exposure and HLA in healthy donors. Data came from immunoSEQ multiplex PCR; TCRdb stores just in-frame clones and leaves some out. The table for this sample gives around 150,000 clones. Sample: PBMCs. These receptors came from a woman aged 55-70 years in good health and CMV-seronegative. Each CDR3 is given with its conserved first and last residue. The D gene is left open where the match is weak.

D	V	length	J	DNA	CDR3
TRBD1	TRBV10-3	15	TRBJ1-2	TGTGCCATCAGTGCTGCGGGGACAGCGGGAGGTGGCTACACCTTC	CAISAAGTAGGGYTF
TRBD2	TRBV5-1	16	TRBJ2-5	TGCGCCAGCAAAACCGGGACTAGCGGGAGTTGGGAGACCCAGTACTTC	CASKTGTSGSWETQYF
TRBD1	TRBV27	15	TRBJ2-2	TGTGCCAGCACCCTCTCGGACAGGGGCACCGGGGAGCTGTTTTTT	CASTLSDRGTGELFF
TRBD1	TRBV19	15	TRBJ2-3	TGTGCCAGTAGCCCTCGGGGACAGGGTATGGATACGCAGTATTTT	CASSPRGQGMDTQYF
TRBD1	TRBV7-8	16	TRBJ1-6	TGTGCCAGCAGCTTAGGCGGACAGGCATATAATTCACCCCTCCACTTT	CASSLGGQAYNSPLHF
TRBD2	TRBV5-1	15	TRBJ2-1	TGCGCCAGCAGCCCTCGGACTAGCGGTCACAATGAGCAGTTCTTC	CASSPRTSGHNEQFF
TRBD1	TRBV7-6	13	TRBJ1-4	TGTGCCAGCAGCACGGGACAGGGCGAAAAACTGTTTTTT	CASSTGQGEKLFF
.	TRBV19	13	TRBJ1-5	TGTGCCAGTAGGACAGTTAGCAATCAGCCCCAGCATTTT	CASRTVSNQPQHF
.	TRBV27	14	TRBJ1-4	TGTGCCAGCAGTTCGTCCGGGACACCAGAAAAACTGTTTTTT	CASSSSGTPEKLFF
.	TRBV2	14	TRBJ1-5	TGTGCCAGCAGACAGGGAGTGGGTGGGCAGCCCCAGCATTTT	CASRQGVGGQPQHF
TRBD1	TRBV10-2	20	TRBJ2-7	TGCGCCAGCAGATACGGTGGCGGCGGACAGGGGATGATGTACTCCTACGAGCAGTACTTC	CASRYGGGGQGMMYSYEQYF
TRBD2	TRBV18	17	TRBJ2-5	TGTGCCAGCTCACCGAGTCGAATAAGCGGGAGACAAGAGACCCAGTACTTC	CASSPSRISGRQETQYF
.	TRBV15	13	TRBJ2-7	TGTGCCACCAGCAGAGAACGGGTCCACGAGCAGTACTTC	CATSRERVHEQYF
.	TRBV14	13	TRBJ2-4	TGTGCCAGCAGCCAAGATCGGAGGAACATTCAGTACTTC	CASSQDRRNIQYF
TRBD2	TRBV4-3	19	TRBJ2-3	TGCGCCAGCAGCCAAGGAATTAGCGGGGGGCCTACTAGCACAGATACGCAGTATTTT	CASSQGISGGPTSTDTQYF
.	TRBV2	14	TRBJ1-5	TGTGCCAGCAATCCCGGTCGGGAGGATCAGCCCCAGCATTTT	CASNPGREDQPQHF
.	TRBV4-2	16	TRBJ2-7	TGTGCCAGCAGCCAAGCCGCCCATCCTCCGGCCTACGAGCAGTACTTC	CASSQAAHPPAYEQYF
.	TRBV28	12	TRBJ2-7	TGTGCCTCTCGGGGAGCTAATGACGAGCAGTACTTC	CASRGANDEQYF
TRBD2	TRBV7-9	16	TRBJ2-7	TGTGCCAGCAGCATCTACAGACTAGCGGGAGGCTACGAGCAGTACTTC	CASSIYRLAGGYEQYF